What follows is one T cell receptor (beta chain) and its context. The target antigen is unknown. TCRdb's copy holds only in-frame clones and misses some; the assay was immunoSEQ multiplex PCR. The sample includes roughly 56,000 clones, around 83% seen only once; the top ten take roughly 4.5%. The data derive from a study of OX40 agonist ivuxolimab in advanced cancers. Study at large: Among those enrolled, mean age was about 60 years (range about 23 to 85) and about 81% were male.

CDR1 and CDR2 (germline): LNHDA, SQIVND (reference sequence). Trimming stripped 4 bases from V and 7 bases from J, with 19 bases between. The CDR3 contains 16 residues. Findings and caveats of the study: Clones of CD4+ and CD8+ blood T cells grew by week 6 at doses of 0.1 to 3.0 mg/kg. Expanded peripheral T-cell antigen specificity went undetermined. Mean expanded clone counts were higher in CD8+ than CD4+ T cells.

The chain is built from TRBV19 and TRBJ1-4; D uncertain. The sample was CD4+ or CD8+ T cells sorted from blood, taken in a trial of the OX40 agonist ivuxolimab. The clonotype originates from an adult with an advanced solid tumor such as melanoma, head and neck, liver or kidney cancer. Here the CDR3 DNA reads TGTGCCAGTAGTACAACTCGGACTCCGCCCTTTGAAAAACTGTTTTTT. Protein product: CASSTTRTPPFEKLFF.